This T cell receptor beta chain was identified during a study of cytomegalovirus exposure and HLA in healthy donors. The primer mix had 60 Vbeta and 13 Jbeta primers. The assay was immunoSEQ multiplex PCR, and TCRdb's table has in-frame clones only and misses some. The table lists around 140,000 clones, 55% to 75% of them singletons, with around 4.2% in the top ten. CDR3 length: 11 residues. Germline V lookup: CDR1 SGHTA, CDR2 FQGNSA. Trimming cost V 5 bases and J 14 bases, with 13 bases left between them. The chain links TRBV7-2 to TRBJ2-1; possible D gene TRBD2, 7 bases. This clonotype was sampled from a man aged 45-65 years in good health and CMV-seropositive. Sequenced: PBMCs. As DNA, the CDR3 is TGTGCCAGCAGCCTAGGGGGGAGGGAGTTCTTC. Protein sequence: CASSLGGREFF.